Below are 26 T cell receptor beta chains sequenced from a single sample in a study of blood T cell repertoires in COVID-19. Generated by immunoSEQ multiplex PCR, the TCRdb table keeps only in-frame clones and is missing some. The sample includes 150,000 to 200,000 clones, over 80% of them seen just once. Specimen: PBMCs or T cells enriched from blood (not recorded which). The receptors here all came from a man between 65 and 85 years old who had been exposed to COVID-19.

The chain links TRBV5-1 to TRBJ1-4; D perhaps matches TRBD1 (5 bases). Germline V CDR1 and CDR2: SGHRS, YFSETQ. V was trimmed by 1 base and J by 4 bases, leaving 14 bases between them. The CDR3 totals 16 residues. The CDR3 DNA is TGCGCCAGCAGCTTGAAGTCGGGGGAACTTAATGAAAAACTGTTTTTT. It is translated as CASSLKSGELNEKLFF.

The rearrangement joins TRBV7-8 to TRBJ2-2; D is undetermined. Trimming pared 1 base from V and 1 base from J, leaving 7 bases between. The germline V gene has CDR1 SGHVS and CDR2 FQNEAQ. This CDR3 is built from 15 residues. The DNA of the CDR3 is TGTGCCAGCAGCTTAGGAGGCAGGAACACCGGGGAGCTGTTTTTT. It yields the protein CASSLGGRNTGELFF.

The chain is built from TRBV27 and TRBJ2-5; 8 bases agree with TRBD2. V was pared by 7 bases and J by 4 bases, with 8 bases of the junction left unmatched. The CDR3 runs 14 residues. Germline assignment: CDR1 MNHEY and CDR2 SMNVEV (reference sequence). CDR3 in DNA: TGTGCCAGCAAATCGAGCGGGAGAGGAGAGACCCAGTACTTC. Its translation: CASKSSGRGETQYF.

The V gene is TRBV27, the J gene TRBJ1-2, with 10 positions matching TRBD1. The CDR3 sequence is 17 residues long. V trimming: 4 bases; J trimming: 4 bases; junction bases outside the gene matches: 12. Germline loops: CDR1 MNHEY, CDR2 SMNVEV (reference sequence). The CDR3 reads CASSSRGQGLPLYGYTF. In DNA, the CDR3 is TGTGCCAGCAGTTCGAGGGGACAGGGGCTTCCTCTCTATGGCTACACCTTC.

The V and J genes are TRBV11-3 and TRBJ2-5; no clear D gene. The CDR3 spans 13 residues. V was shortened by 0 bases and J by 10 bases, with 12 bases between the two germline ends. Germline CDR1 reads SGHNT; CDR2 reads YENEEA. The CDR3 bases are TGTGCCAGCAGCTTAGAGGAGAGTCAGATCCAGTACTTC. Translated, it gives CASSLEESQIQYF.

This rearrangement joins TRBV12-3 or TRBV12-4 to TRBJ2-2; D remains unclear. With 4 bases removed from V and 2 bases from J, the gap between germline ends came to 5 bases. The CDR3 loop spans 13 amino acids. In DNA form, the CDR3 reads TGTGCCAGCAGTTCTACCAACACCGGGGAGCTGTTTTTT. It translates to CASSSTNTGELFF.

This clone was recorded once. V is TRBV18 and J is TRBJ1-5; TRBD1 aligns across 8 bases. Germline CDR1 reads KGHSH; CDR2 reads LQKENI. V gave up 3 bases and J gave up 0 bases; unmatched junction bases: 13. The CDR3 runs to 19 residues. CDR3 residues: CASSPVRTGYTYSNQPQHF. CDR3 bases: TGTGCCAGCTCACCCGTCCGGACAGGGTATACATATAGCAATCAGCCCCAGCATTTT. Looking up the rest from reference TRBV18 and TRBJ1-5 gives the full variable domain: NAGVMQNPRHLVRRRGQEARLRCSPMKGHSHVYWYRQLPEEGLKFMVYLQKENIIDESGMPKERFSAEFPKEGPSILRIQQVVRGDSAAYFCASSPVRTGYTYSNQPQHFGDGTRLSIL.

V is TRBV6-6 and J is TRBJ2-5; 10 nucleotides line up with TRBD2. J gave up 0 bases and V 6 bases, and 1 base lay outside the gene matches. Germline CDR1 and CDR2: MNHNY and SVGAGI (reference sequence). The CDR3 loop spans 14 amino acids. The CDR3 loop is CASRTSGYQETQYF. For the CDR3, the DNA is TGTGCCAGCAGGACTAGCGGGTACCAAGAGACCCAGTACTTC.

This chain links TRBV19 with TRBJ2-2; a possible D gene is TRBD2 (5 bases). CDR1 LNHDA and CDR2 SQIVND come from the germline V gene (reference sequence). Trimming cost V 2 bases and J 2 bases, with 12 bases left between them. The CDR3 extends over 16 amino acids. In nucleotides, the CDR3 is TGTGCCAGTAGTATAAGAGGGCTACAAAACACCGGGGAGCTGTTTTTT. Translation gives CASSIRGLQNTGELFF.

V usage is TRBV19 and J usage is TRBJ1-3, with TRBD1 identical over 7 bases. V was clipped by 6 bases and J by 4 bases; unmatched bases: 6. There are 14 residues in the CDR3. Germline V CDR1 and CDR2: LNHDA, SQIVND (reference sequence). CDR3 DNA: TGTGCCAGTAGGTTGACAGGGTACGGAAACACCATATATTTT. It codes for CASRLTGYGNTIYF. Complete variable domain (other parts from reference TRBV19 and TRBJ1-3): DGGITQSPKYLFRKEGQNVTLSCEQNLNHDAMYWYRQDPGQGLRLIYYSQIVNDFQKGDIAEGYSVSREKKESFPLTVTSAQKNPTAFYLCASRLTGYGNTIYFGEGSWLTVV.

The chain couples TRBV19 to TRBJ1-5; D is possibly TRBD1 (5 bases). The germline V and J ends were trimmed by 3 bases and 2 bases, with 11 bases remaining between them. The germline CDR1 and CDR2 sequences are LNHDA and SQIVND (reference sequence). The CDR3 has 15 amino acids. In DNA form, the CDR3 reads TGTGCCAGTAGTATGGGTCGCAGGGGCAATCAGCCCCAGCATTTT. Translating gives CASSMGRRGNQPQHF.

This chain uses TRBV11-3 with TRBJ1-6; no clear D gene. V lost 0 bases and J lost 8, with 5 bases in between. Looked up from germline, CDR1 is SGHNT and CDR2 is YENEEA. The CDR3 is 13 residues long. The CDR3 sequence is CASSLDPDSPLHF. CDR3 DNA: TGTGCCAGCAGCTTAGATCCGGATTCACCCCTCCACTTT.

This chain joins TRBV6-2 or TRBV6-3 and TRBJ2-5, with D possibly TRBD2 on 5 matching bases. Germline V gene sequence: CDR1 MNHEY, CDR2 SVGEGT. The CDR3 loop spans 14 amino acids. Trimming pared 2 bases from V and 1 base from J, leaving 8 bases between. The DNA for the CDR3 is TGTGCCAGCAGTTACATTGGAGGCCAAGAGACCCAGTACTTC. It translates to CASSYIGGQETQYF.

The chain couples TRBV12-3 or TRBV12-4 to TRBJ1-1; 7 nucleotides line up with TRBD1. This CDR3 spans 13 amino acids. The junction had 12 bases not matched to a gene; V was cut back by 6 bases and J by 11 bases. CDR3 sequence (DNA): TGTGCCAGCAGCCCGGGGGGGACAGACCTCGCTTTCTTT. Encoded protein: CASSPGGTDLAFF.

The table lists this clone with a count of one. The rearrangement uses TRBV6-5 and TRBJ1-2; D is uncertain. This CDR3 is built from 13 residues. Per the germline V gene, CDR1 is MNHEY and CDR2 is SVGAGI. V dropped 5 bases and J dropped 5 bases, with 12 bases sitting between them. Written as DNA, the CDR3 is TGTGCCAGCAGTCCCCTAGGAGATTATGGCTACACCTTC. Protein: CASSPLGDYGYTF.

This chain joins TRBV5-5 and TRBJ2-1; 9 nucleotides align to TRBD1. The V and J ends lost 6 bases and 9 bases, in that order; junction bases with no gene match: 10. The V gene's germline CDR1 is SGHKS and CDR2 YYEKEE (reference sequence). The CDR3 consists of 14 residues. The CDR3 loop reads CASNSLTGGSEQFF. As DNA, the CDR3 is TGTGCCAGCAACTCCTTGACAGGGGGTAGTGAGCAGTTCTTC.

This chain connects TRBV29-1 to TRBJ1-2, with a tentative D call TRBD1 (6 bases). Germline V gives CDR1 SQVTM, CDR2 ANQGSEA. This CDR3 spans 13 amino acids. The V gene lost 4 bases and the J gene lost 7 bases, with 16 bases spanning the gap. The DNA for the CDR3 is TGCAGCGTTGCTGCAGGGGTCGGCGTTGGCTACACCTTC. The encoded protein is CSVAAGVGVGYTF.

The chain has TRBV7-9 and TRBJ1-1; perhaps TRBD1 as D (6 bases). Trimming left V 0 bases short and J 5 bases short, with 13 bases between. This CDR3 has 15 residues. Germline CDR1 reads SEHNR; CDR2 reads FQNEAQ (reference sequence). As DNA, the CDR3 is TGTGCCAGCAGCTTAGCCAAGCGGGGGGCAACTGAAGCTTTCTTT. Translated: CASSLAKRGATEAFF.

This clone showed up just once. V and J are TRBV5-5 and TRBJ2-6, with a tentative D call TRBD1 (6 bases). V was trimmed by 4 bases and J by 3 bases, leaving 11 bases between them. The CDR3 consists of 15 residues. CDR1 SGHKS and CDR2 YYEKEE come from the germline V gene (reference sequence). In DNA, the CDR3 is TGTGCCAGCAGCATTGGACAGTTTGGGGCCAACGTCCTGACTTTC. Protein sequence: CASSIGQFGANVLTF.

The CDR3 reads CASSYSSRAPGNTEAFF. The CDR3 DNA follows: TGTGCCAGCAGTTACTCGAGCAGGGCCCCTGGGAACACTGAAGCTTTCTTT. The V call is TRBV6-2 or TRBV6-3, the J call TRBJ1-1; D perhaps matches TRBD1 (5 bases). The V gene's germline CDR1 is MNHEY and CDR2 SVGEGT. V lost 0 bases to trimming and J lost 1 base, with 15 bases between them. The CDR3 runs to 17 residues.

This chain joins TRBV27 and TRBJ1-6, with TRBD1 as a possible D gene (5 bases). The germline V and J ends were trimmed by 8 bases and 10 bases, with 21 bases remaining between them. The CDR3 covers 15 residues. Germline assignment: CDR1 MNHEY and CDR2 SMNVEV (reference sequence). The CDR3 reads CASLPHGGRSSPLHF. The CDR3 region has the DNA TGTGCCAGCCTTCCGCACGGGGGACGGAGCTCACCCCTCCACTTT.

CDR3 in DNA: TGTGCCAGTCTCGCTCCAGGGATCCACGAGCAGTACTTC. Translating it yields CASLAPGIHEQYF. This chain links TRBV6-5 with TRBJ2-7; TRBD1 is a possible D gene (5 bases). The CDR3 loop spans 13 amino acids. The germline CDR1 and CDR2 sequences are MNHEY and SVGAGI. The V gene lost 9 bases and the J gene lost 5 bases, with 17 bases spanning the gap.

This chain joins TRBV4-3 and TRBJ2-2; 8 positions match TRBD2. CDR3 size: 16 residues. The V gene end was trimmed by 1 base and the J gene end by 3 bases; junction bases not matched to a gene: 4. The germline CDR1 and CDR2 sequences are LGHNA and YSLEER. Here the CDR3 DNA reads TGCGCCAGCAGCCAAGTGCCGGGGGGGTACACCGGGGAGCTGTTTTTT. Translated, it gives CASSQVPGGYTGELFF.

The genes are TRBV2 and TRBJ2-7, with TRBD2 identical over 7 bases. The CDR3 contains 14 residues. Germline V gene sequence: CDR1 SNHLY, CDR2 FYNNEI. V trimming: 5 bases; J trimming: 6 bases; junction bases outside the gene matches: 10. The CDR3 coding sequence is TGTGCCAGCAGTAGGCTACTAGCGTCTTCCGAGCAGTACTTC. This encodes CASSRLLASSEQYF.

This sequence joins TRBV11-2 and TRBJ2-7; 7 bases match TRBD2. The CDR3 extends over 15 amino acids. The germline V gene has CDR1 SGHAT and CDR2 FQNNGV. The trim removed 1 base at V and 2 bases at J, leaving 5 bases unmatched. CDR3 sequence reads: CASSLVSGAPYEQYF. In DNA, the CDR3 is TGTGCCAGCAGCTTAGTCAGCGGGGCCCCCTACGAGCAGTACTTC.

The chain is built from TRBV19 and TRBJ1-5; weak D call: TRBD1 (5 bases). V shed 7 bases and J shed 8 bases, with 18 bases lying between them. Germline CDR1 reads LNHDA; CDR2 reads SQIVND (reference sequence). The CDR3 runs to 14 residues. The CDR3 coding sequence is TGTGCCAGTACGGAACGGGGGGGTTGGGAGCCCCAGCATTTT. Its protein is CASTERGGWEPQHF.